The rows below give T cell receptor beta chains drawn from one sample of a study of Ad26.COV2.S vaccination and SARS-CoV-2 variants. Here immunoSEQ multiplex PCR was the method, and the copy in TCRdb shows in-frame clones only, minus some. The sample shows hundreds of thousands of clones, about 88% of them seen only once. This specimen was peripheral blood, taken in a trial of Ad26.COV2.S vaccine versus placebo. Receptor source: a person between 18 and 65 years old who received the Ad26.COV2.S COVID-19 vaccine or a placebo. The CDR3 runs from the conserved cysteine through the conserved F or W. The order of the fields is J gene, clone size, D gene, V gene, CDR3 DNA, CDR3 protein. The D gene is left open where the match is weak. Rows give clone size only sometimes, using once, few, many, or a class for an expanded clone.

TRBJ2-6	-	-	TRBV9	TGTGCCAGCAGCCCCTCACTCCGGGCAGCTGGGGCCAACGTCCTGACTTTC	CASSPSLRAAGANVLTF
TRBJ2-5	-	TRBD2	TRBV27	TGTGCCAGCAAACCCGGGGTAGCGGGAGGTGAGACCCAGTACTTC	CASKPGVAGGETQYF
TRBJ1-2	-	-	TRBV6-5	TGTGCCAGCGCACAGAGCTTGTATGGCTACACCTTC	CASAQSLYGYTF
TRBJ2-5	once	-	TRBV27	TGTGCCAGCAATCCGGGGCAGGCAGGGTTGGGGTTGGAAGAGACCCAGTACTTC	CASNPGQAGLGLEETQYF
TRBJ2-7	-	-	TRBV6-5	TGTGCCAGCAGTTTTGACAGGGACTTGGACTACGAGCAGTACTTC	CASSFDRDLDYEQYF
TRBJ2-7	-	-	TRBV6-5	TGTGCCAGCAGTTACTCGGGCCAGGGAGTCGCCTACGAGCAGTACTTC	CASSYSGQGVAYEQYF
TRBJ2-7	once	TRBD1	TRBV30	TGTGCCTGGACCCAGGGACAGACCTACGAGCAGTACTTC	CAWTQGQTYEQYF
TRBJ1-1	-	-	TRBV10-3	TGTGCCATCAGGGCCCAGGGTGCGAACACTGAAGCTTTCTTT	CAIRAQGANTEAFF
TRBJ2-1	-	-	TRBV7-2	TGTGCCAGCAGCCACCTTGAGGGGGGTGTCAATGAGCAGTTCTTC	CASSHLEGGVNEQFF
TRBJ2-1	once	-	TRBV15	TGTGCCACCAGCAGAGAGAAGATAGCAGGTCAGGATGAGCAGTTCTTC	CATSREKIAGQDEQFF
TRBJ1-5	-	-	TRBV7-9	TGTGCCAGCAGCGACGGGCAGCCCCAGCATTTT	CASSDGQPQHF
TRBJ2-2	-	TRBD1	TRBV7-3	TGTGCCAGCAGCCCAGGGACAGCGAACACCGGGGAGCTGTTTTTT	CASSPGTANTGELFF
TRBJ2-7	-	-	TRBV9	TGTGCCAGCAGCAGCGTGGCCTACGAGCAGTACTTC	CASSSVAYEQYF
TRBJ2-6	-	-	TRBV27	TGTGCCAGCAGTTTAGCGGGAAGGGGATGGGGAAGCTCTGGGGCCAACGTCCTGACTTTC	CASSLAGRGWGSSGANVLTF
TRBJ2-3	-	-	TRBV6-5	TGTGCCAGCACCAACGCCTACAGCACAGATACGCAGTATTTT	CASTNAYSTDTQYF
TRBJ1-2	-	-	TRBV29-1	TGCAGCGTTGACTCCCTGGAAGGTGGCTACACCTTC	CSVDSLEGGYTF
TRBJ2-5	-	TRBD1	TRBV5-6	TGTGCCAGCAGCTTACCCGGGACAGGGGGAGAGGAGACCCAGTACTTC	CASSLPGTGGEETQYF
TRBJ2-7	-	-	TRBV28	TGTGCCAGCAGATGGGAGGCCGAGCAGTACTTC	CASRWEAEQYF
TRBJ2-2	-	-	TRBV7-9	TGTGCCAGCAGCCCGGGGAACACCGGGGAGCTGTTTTTT	CASSPGNTGELFF
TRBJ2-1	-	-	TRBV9	TGTGCCAGCAGCGTAAGACAGACCGCGGGTGAGCAGTTCTTC	CASSVRQTAGEQFF